This TCR beta chain was identified in a study of blood T cell repertoires in COVID-19. The method was immunoSEQ multiplex PCR; TCRdb's version includes in-frame clones alone and lacks a portion of them. The sample yields fewer than 350,000 clones, about 89% seen once. This CDR3 has 17 amino acids. Germline CDR1 is SGHTA and CDR2 is FQGNSA. J gave up 5 bases and V 2 bases, and 9 bases lay outside the gene matches. The J gene is TRBJ2-1, the V gene TRBV7-2; 10 bases are shared with TRBD2. This sequence originates from a man aged 55 to 70 who had recovered from COVID-19. The sample was PBMCs or T cells enriched from blood (not recorded which). This CDR3 is CASSLRSGRGRNNEQFF. CDR3 sequence (DNA): TGTGCCAGCAGCTTACGCAGCGGGAGGGGGAGGAACAATGAGCAGTTCTTC.